This note documents a single T cell receptor (beta chain) sequence. Its antigen is not known. TRB was amplified from 250 ng of peripheral blood genomic DNA per sample. This entry is derived from a study of T cell clusters in autoimmune cytopenias. TRB was amplified by touch-down multiplex PCR, primer pools A and B combined. TCRdb derives one entry per CDR3 protein from the multiplex PCR reads, leaving out DNA. Seen in this sample are nearly 15,000 distinct CDR3 sequences; the ten most common clones hold roughly 3.6%. Overall study findings and caveats: Compared with active autoimmune hepatitis patients, healthy donors showed about 3-fold more exclusive TRB clusters.

This CDR3 contains 20 residues. Germline V gives CDR1 LNHNV, CDR2 YYDKDF (reference sequence). These same records also appear under a second study, on T cell repertoires in aging, cancer and after chemotherapy. Per that study: Repeat sampling of healthy donors over several months to years showed clear clonal overlap. The whole study produced a dataset of around 8.4 million TCR reads. In healthy donors, age-related TCR diversity loss mainly reflected lost richness.

This sequence was found in a human donor in good health. The V call is TRBV15, the J call TRBJ1-5; the TCRdb call, TRBD1, lacks DNA for checking. What was sequenced was peripheral blood. CDR3 amino acids: CATSRDPHTPTRGGNQPQHF.